This T cell receptor beta chain was recorded in a study of T cells of healthy individuals. The V and J ends lost 6 bases and 0 bases respectively, with 12 bases between them. From germline, CDR1 is DFQATT and CDR2 SNEGSKA (reference sequence). CDR3 length: 14 residues. In its sample, this clonotype was seen many times. Each CDR3 protein gets one entry after TCRdb re-called the 5' RACE reads with MiXCR. The sample includes 38,000 or so distinct CDR3 sequences, about 4.5% of them seen just once. This chain uses TRBV20-1 with TRBJ1-3; tentatively, D is TRBD1 (6 bases). The receptor was derived from a human donor in good health. In nucleotides, the CDR3 is TGCAGTGCCCCAGCAGGGGCCTCTGGAAACACCATATATTTT. Amino acid sequence: CSAPAGASGNTIYF.